This T cell receptor (beta chain) appears in the sequencing data of a study of shared clonotypes between healthy human individuals. Study observations and caveats: Rarefaction showed that sequencing of sorted subsets was incomplete (despite large depth).

Both subsets, CD45RA+ naive and CD45RA-negative memory, were split from the CD4+ cells. With 5 bases clipped from V and 8 bases from J, the junction kept 10 bases outside the gene matches. Germline values: CDR1 MNHEY, CDR2 SMNVEV (reference sequence). The length of the CDR3 is 16 residues. At deep level, the assay was performed. Genomic DNA belonging to each subset was distributed in equal measure over several immunoSEQ plates. The assay was immunoSEQ multiplex PCR, and TCRdb's table has in-frame clones only and misses some. The repertoire consists of about 710,000 clones, with around 78% occurring once and the leading ten covering 1.5% to 2%. As for this clone: Its antigen is as yet unknown.

Sequencing input: memory CD4+ T cells sorted from blood. Sample subset: CD45RA-negative fraction. The rearrangement uses TRBV27 and TRBJ2-1, with 12 bases fitting TRBD2. This TCR derives from a woman aged 30 to 39 in good health. CDR3 in amino acids: CASSPPRLAGVDEQFF. The CDR3 DNA follows: TGTGCCAGCAGTCCCCCTAGACTAGCGGGAGTGGATGAGCAGTTCTTC.